These 6 T cell receptor beta chains were sequenced from one sample in a study of cytomegalovirus exposure and HLA in healthy donors. Both 60 Vbeta primers and 13 Jbeta primers went into the PCR. The table came from immunoSEQ multiplex PCR; TCRdb's copy has only in-frame clones and leaves some out. This table has about 150,000 clones, roughly 88% appearing once. What was sequenced was PBMCs. All receptors derive from a man in his fifties or sixties in good health and CMV-seropositive.

This chain links TRBV6-1 with TRBJ1-4, with TRBD1 matching 7 bases. Germline assignment: CDR1 MNHNS and CDR2 SASEGT. J was trimmed by 4 bases and V by 6 bases; bases with no gene match: 5. The CDR3 has 14 residues. Here the CDR3 reads CASRPGQFNEKLFF. The CDR3 nucleotides are TGTGCCAGCAGACCGGGACAGTTTAATGAAAAACTGTTTTTT.

This rearrangement joins TRBV11-2 to TRBJ1-1, with TRBD1 matching 8 bases. The CDR3 covers 17 residues. The V gene's germline CDR1 is SGHAT and CDR2 FQNNGV. V lost 5 bases and J lost 1; bases outside the gene matches: 12. CDR3 nucleotide sequence: TGTGCCAGCAGCCCCGGGGACAGGACAAATCCGAACACTGAAGCTTTCTTT. Its protein product is CASSPGDRTNPNTEAFF. Using reference TRBV11-2 and TRBJ1-1 for the parts outside the CDR3, the full variable domain is EAGVAQSPRYKIIEKRQSVAFWCNPISGHATLYWYQQILGQGPKLLIQFQNNGVVDDSQLPKDRFSAERLKGVDSTLKIQPAKLEDSAVYLCASSPGDRTNPNTEAFFGQGTRLTVV.

This clone was recorded only once. This chain uses TRBV29-1 with TRBJ2-5, with D possibly being TRBD1 (8 bases). Germline CDR1 reads SQVTM; CDR2 reads ANQGSEA. V lost 7 bases, J lost 5 bases, and 23 bases lay in between. The length of the CDR3 is 15 residues. The CDR3 protein is CSAFRGGQVGETQYF. Written as DNA, the CDR3 is TGCAGCGCCTTCCGCGGGGGACAGGTGGGGGAGACCCAGTACTTC.

As concerns this clone: This sample also contains other DNA sequences that code for the same CDR3. The gene calls are TRBV19 and TRBJ1-5; D ambiguous. Germline V CDR1 and CDR2: LNHDA, SQIVND (reference sequence). The CDR3 loop spans 14 amino acids. The ends were cut back, 0 bases at V and 2 bases at J, with 5 bases in the middle. CDR3 DNA: TGTGCCAGTAGTATAGAAAGCGGCAATCAGCCCCAGCATTTT. It yields the protein CASSIESGNQPQHF.

J is TRBJ2-1 and V is TRBV10-3; TRBD2 agrees at 12 bases. J gave up 8 bases and V 8 bases, and 7 bases lay outside the gene matches. Germline assignment: CDR1 ENHRY and CDR2 SYGVKD. The CDR3 totals 14 residues. CDR3 loop: CAIRTSGALDEQFF. CDR3 DNA sequence: TGTGCCATCCGGACTAGCGGGGCCCTGGATGAGCAGTTCTTC.

V usage is TRBV2 and J usage is TRBJ1-6; 9 bases line up with TRBD1. Looked up from germline, CDR1 is SNHLY and CDR2 is FYNNEI. Losses at the gene ends were 7 bases for V and 3 bases for J; bases not matched to a gene: 4. The CDR3 has 15 residues. This CDR3 reads CASIPDRGYNSPLHF. CDR3 nucleotide sequence: TGTGCCAGCATACCGGACAGGGGCTATAATTCACCCCTCCACTTT. The complete variable domain, with remaining parts taken from reference TRBV2 and TRBJ1-6, reads EPEVTQTPSHQVTQMGQEVILRCVPISNHLYFYWYRQILGQKVEFLVSFYNNEISEKSEIFDDQFSVERPDGSNFTLKIRSTKLEDSAMYFCASIPDRGYNSPLHFGNGTRLTVT.